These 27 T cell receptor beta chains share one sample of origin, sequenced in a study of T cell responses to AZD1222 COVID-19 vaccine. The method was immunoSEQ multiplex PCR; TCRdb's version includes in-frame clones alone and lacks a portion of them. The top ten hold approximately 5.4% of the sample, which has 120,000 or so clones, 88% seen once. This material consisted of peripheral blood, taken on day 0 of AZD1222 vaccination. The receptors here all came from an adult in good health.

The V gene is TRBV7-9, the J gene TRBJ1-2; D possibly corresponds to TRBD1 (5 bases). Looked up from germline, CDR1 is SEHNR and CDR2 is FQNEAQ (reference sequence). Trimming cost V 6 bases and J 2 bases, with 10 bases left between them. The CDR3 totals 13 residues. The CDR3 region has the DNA TGTGCCAGCAGTGACGGGGCGAACTATGGCTACACCTTC. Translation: CASSDGANYGYTF.

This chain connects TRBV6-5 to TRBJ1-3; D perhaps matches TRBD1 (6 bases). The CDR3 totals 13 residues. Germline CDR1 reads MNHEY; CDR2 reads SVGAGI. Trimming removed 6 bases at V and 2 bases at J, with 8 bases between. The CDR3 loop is CASRQGTGNTIYF. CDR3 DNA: TGTGCCAGCAGGCAGGGGACTGGAAACACCATATATTTT.

This CDR3 is CASSQVLSGNTIYF. Here the CDR3 DNA reads TGTGCCAGCAGCCAAGTTCTTTCTGGAAACACCATATATTTT. This chain joins TRBV3-1 (or the pseudogene TRBV3-2) and TRBJ1-3; D is uncertain. Germline V gene data show CDR1 as LGHDT and CDR2 as YNNKEL (reference sequence). CDR3 size: 14 residues. V was shortened by 1 base and J by 1 base, with 5 bases between the two germline ends.

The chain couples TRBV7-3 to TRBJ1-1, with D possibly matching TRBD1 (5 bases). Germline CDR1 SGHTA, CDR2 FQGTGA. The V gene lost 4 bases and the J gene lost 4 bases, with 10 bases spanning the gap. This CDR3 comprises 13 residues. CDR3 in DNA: TGTGCCAGCAGCTCAGTAGGGGCCACTGAAGCTTTCTTT. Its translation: CASSSVGATEAFF.

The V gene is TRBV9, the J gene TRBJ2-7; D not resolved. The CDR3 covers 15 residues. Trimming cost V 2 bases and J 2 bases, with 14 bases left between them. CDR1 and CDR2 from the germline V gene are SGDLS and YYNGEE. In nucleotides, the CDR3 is TGTGCCAGCAGCGTGGCCCCCCGCAGAACCTACGAGCAGTACTTC. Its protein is CASSVAPRRTYEQYF.

CDR3 in DNA: TGTGCCAGCAGTCTACAGGGGTGGGGGTACGAGCAGTACTTC. Translating gives CASSLQGWGYEQYF. V gene TRBV28 combines with J gene TRBJ2-7; 7 positions match TRBD1. J lost 4 bases, V lost 5 bases, and 8 bases had no gene match. CDR1 and CDR2 from the germline V gene are MDHEN and SYDVKM. This CDR3 is built from 14 residues.

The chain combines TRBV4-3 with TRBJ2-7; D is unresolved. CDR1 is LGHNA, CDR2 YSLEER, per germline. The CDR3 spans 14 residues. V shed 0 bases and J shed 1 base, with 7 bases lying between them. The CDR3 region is CASSQELVSYEQYF. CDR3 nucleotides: TGCGCCAGCAGCCAAGAGCTGGTTTCCTACGAGCAGTACTTC.

The CDR3 coding sequence is TGTGCCAGCAGCTTAGCGCGGGACAGCGTGTATAATTCACCCCTCCACTTT. It encodes CASSLARDSVYNSPLHF. V gene TRBV7-9 combines with J gene TRBJ1-6; 7 positions match TRBD1. This CDR3 has 17 amino acids. J gave up 4 bases and V 0 bases, and 6 bases lay outside the gene matches. Germline values: CDR1 SEHNR, CDR2 FQNEAQ (reference sequence).

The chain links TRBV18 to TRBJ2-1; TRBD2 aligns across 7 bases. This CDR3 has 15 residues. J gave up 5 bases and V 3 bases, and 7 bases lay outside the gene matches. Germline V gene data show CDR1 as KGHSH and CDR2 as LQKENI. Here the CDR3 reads CASSPGGSKDNEQFF. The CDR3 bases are TGTGCCAGCTCACCGGGGGGGAGTAAGGACAATGAGCAGTTCTTC.

The CDR3 spells CASSTSGEVYEQYF. As DNA, the CDR3 is TGTGCCAGCAGTACTAGCGGGGAGGTTTACGAGCAGTACTTC. This rearrangement joins TRBV27 to TRBJ2-7; 10 bases are a match to TRBD2. This CDR3 spans 14 amino acids. Germline assignment: CDR1 MNHEY and CDR2 SMNVEV (reference sequence). J lost 4 bases, V lost 5 bases, and 5 bases had no gene match.

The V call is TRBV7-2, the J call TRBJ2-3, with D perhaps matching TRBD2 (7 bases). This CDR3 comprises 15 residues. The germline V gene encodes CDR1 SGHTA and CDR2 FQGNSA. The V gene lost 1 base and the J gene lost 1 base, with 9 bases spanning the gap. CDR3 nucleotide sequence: TGTGCCAGCAGCTTAGTCGGGGGGCGCACAGATACGCAGTATTTT. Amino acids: CASSLVGGRTDTQYF.

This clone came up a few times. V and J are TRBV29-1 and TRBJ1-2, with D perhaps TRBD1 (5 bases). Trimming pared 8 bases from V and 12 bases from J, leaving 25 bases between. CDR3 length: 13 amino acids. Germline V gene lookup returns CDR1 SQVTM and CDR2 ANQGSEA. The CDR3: CSSLALRDAADTF. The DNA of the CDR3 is TGCAGCTCTTTAGCCCTCAGGGACGCCGCTGACACCTTC.

CDR3 sequence reads: CASSWDRSSSPLHF. CDR3 nucleotides: TGTGCCAGCAGCTGGGACAGGTCCAGTTCACCCCTCCACTTT. The chain couples TRBV28 to TRBJ1-6, with TRBD1 matching over 8 bases. The CDR3 sequence is 14 residues long. Germline loops: CDR1 MDHEN, CDR2 SYDVKM. J gave up 9 bases and V 6 bases, and 7 bases lay outside the gene matches.

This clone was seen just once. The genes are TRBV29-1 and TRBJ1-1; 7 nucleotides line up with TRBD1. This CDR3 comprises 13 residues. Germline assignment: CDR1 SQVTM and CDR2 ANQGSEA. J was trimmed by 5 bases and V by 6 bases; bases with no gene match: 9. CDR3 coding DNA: TGCAGCGTCGGAACCTCAGGGGGGACTGAAGCTTTCTTT. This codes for CSVGTSGGTEAFF.

The DNA for the CDR3 is TGTGCCAGCAGTTTGGGGACGAATGAGCAGTTCTTC. The encoded protein is CASSLGTNEQFF. This chain connects TRBV6-2 or TRBV6-3 to TRBJ2-1, with D possibly called TRBD1 or TRBD2 (5 bases each). There are 12 residues in the CDR3. The germline V gene has CDR1 MNHEY and CDR2 SVGEGT. V was shortened by 4 bases and J by 7 bases, with 8 bases between the two germline ends.

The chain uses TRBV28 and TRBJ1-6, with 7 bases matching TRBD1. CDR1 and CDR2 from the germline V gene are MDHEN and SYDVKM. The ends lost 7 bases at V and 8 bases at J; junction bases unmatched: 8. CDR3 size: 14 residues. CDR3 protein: CASTPGQAYSPLHF. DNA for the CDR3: TGTGCCAGCACCCCAGGACAGGCATATTCACCCCTCCACTTT.

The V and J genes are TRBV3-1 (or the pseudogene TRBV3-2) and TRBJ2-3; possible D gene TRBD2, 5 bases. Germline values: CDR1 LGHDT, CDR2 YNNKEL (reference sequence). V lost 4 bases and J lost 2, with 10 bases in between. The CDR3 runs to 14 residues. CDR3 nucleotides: TGTGCCAGCAGCCTCGGACTCTTCACAGATACGCAGTATTTT. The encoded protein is CASSLGLFTDTQYF.

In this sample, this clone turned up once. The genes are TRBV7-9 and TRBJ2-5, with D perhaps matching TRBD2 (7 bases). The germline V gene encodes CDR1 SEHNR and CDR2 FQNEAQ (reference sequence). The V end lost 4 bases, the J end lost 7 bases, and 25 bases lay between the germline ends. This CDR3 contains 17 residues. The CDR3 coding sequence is TGTGCCAGCAGCTGGGAGGGGGGCGCGGACCTGCTGGGGACCCAGTACTTC. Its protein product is CASSWEGGADLLGTQYF.

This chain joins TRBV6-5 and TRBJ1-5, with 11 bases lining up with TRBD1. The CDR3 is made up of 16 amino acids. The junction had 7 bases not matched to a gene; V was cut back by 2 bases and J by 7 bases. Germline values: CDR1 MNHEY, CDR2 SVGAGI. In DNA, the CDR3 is TGTGCCAGCAGTTACGGGGGACAGGGGGGTGGGCAGCCCCAGCATTTT. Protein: CASSYGGQGGGQPQHF.

The CDR3 reads CASSFADGTYEQYF. The CDR3 bases are TGTGCCAGCAGTTTCGCTGACGGTACCTACGAGCAGTACTTC. The V and J genes are TRBV28 and TRBJ2-7; D is unclear. Between the trimmed V and J ends, which lost 3 bases and 2 bases, there was a span of 11 bases. From germline, CDR1 is MDHEN and CDR2 SYDVKM. The CDR3 totals 14 residues.

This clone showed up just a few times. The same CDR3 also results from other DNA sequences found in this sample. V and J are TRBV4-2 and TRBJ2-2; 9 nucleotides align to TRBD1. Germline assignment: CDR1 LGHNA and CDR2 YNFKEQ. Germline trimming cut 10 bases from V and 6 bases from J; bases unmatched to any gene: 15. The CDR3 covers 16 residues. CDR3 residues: CATTQDRGGLAGELFF. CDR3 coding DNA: TGTGCCACCACCCAAGACAGGGGGGGGTTGGCCGGGGAGCTGTTTTTT.

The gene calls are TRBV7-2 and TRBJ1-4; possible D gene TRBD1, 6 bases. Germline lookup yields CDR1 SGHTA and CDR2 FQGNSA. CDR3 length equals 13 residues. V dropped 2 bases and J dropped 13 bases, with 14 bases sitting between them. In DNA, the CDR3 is TGTGCCAGCAGCTTATGGGTAGCAGGGGTACTGTTTTTT. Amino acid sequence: CASSLWVAGVLFF.

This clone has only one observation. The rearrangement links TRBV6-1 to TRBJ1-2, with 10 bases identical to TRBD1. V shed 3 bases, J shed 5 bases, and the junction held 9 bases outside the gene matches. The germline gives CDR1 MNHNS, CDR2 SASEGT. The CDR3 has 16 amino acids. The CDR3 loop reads CASSDPDRGFKYGYTF. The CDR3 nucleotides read TGTGCCAGCAGTGACCCGGACAGGGGGTTTAAATATGGCTACACCTTC.

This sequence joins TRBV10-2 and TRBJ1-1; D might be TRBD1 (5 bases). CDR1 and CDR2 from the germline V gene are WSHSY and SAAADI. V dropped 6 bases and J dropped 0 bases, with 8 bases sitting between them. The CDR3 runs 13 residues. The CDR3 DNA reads TGCGCCAGCAGCAGGGACGTGAACACTGAAGCTTTCTTT. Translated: CASSRDVNTEAFF.

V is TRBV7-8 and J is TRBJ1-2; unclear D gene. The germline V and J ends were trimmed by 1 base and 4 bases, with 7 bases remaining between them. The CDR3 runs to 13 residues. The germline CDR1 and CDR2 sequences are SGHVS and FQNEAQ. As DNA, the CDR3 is TGTGCCAGCAGCTTAGGGCAGGTCTATGGCTACACCTTC. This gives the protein CASSLGQVYGYTF.

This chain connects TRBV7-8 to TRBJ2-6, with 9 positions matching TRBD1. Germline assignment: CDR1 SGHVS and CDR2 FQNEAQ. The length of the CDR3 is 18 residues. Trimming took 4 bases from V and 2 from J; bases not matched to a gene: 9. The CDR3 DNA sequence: TGTGCCAGCAGCTCCTATCCGGGACAGGGAACTGGGGCCAACGTCCTGACTTTC. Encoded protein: CASSSYPGQGTGANVLTF.

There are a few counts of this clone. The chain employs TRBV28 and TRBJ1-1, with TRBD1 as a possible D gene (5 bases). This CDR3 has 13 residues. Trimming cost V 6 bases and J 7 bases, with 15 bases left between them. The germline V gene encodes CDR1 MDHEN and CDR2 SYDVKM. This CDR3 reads CASRFGGRIEAFF. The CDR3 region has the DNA TGTGCCAGCAGGTTCGGGGGTCGGATTGAAGCTTTCTTT.